This T cell receptor beta chain was sequenced during a study of OX40 agonist ivuxolimab in advanced cancers. Study-level information: Patients took ivuxolimab, an agonistic anti-OX40 (CD134) antibody. Three individuals attained partial responses, comprising one hepatocellular carcinoma case and two cutaneous melanoma cases. Study-wide results and limits: Clonal expansion among partial responders at 0.1-3.0 mg/kg ranked near the lowest.

Sequenced by immunoSEQ multiplex PCR; TCRdb stores in-frame clones only, minus some. The table lists about 40,000 clones, approximately 85% of them singletons. The sample holds one count of this clone. Its antigen is undetermined. The CDR3 extends over 14 amino acids. Germline lookup yields CDR1 SGHNT and CDR2 YYREEE (reference sequence). V was cut by 3 bases and J by 4 bases, with 13 bases left in between. Blood draws occurred at baseline, cycle 4 day 1, and cycle 7 day 1. V and J are TRBV5-4 and TRBJ1-1, with no clear D. This specimen was CD4+ or CD8+ T cells sorted from blood, taken in a trial of the OX40 agonist ivuxolimab. The TCR comes from an adult with an advanced solid tumor such as melanoma, head and neck, liver or kidney cancer. CDR3 bases: TGTGCCAGCAGCTCGTTCGAAGATCTCACTGAAGCTTTCTTT. Translation gives CASSSFEDLTEAFF. The full variable domain, rest sourced from reference TRBV5-4 and TRBJ1-1, is ETGVTQSPTHLIKTRGQQVTLRCSSQSGHNTVSWYQQALGQGPQFIFQYYREEENGRGNFPPRFSGLQFPNYSSELNVNALELDDSALYLCASSSFEDLTEAFFGQGTRLTVV.